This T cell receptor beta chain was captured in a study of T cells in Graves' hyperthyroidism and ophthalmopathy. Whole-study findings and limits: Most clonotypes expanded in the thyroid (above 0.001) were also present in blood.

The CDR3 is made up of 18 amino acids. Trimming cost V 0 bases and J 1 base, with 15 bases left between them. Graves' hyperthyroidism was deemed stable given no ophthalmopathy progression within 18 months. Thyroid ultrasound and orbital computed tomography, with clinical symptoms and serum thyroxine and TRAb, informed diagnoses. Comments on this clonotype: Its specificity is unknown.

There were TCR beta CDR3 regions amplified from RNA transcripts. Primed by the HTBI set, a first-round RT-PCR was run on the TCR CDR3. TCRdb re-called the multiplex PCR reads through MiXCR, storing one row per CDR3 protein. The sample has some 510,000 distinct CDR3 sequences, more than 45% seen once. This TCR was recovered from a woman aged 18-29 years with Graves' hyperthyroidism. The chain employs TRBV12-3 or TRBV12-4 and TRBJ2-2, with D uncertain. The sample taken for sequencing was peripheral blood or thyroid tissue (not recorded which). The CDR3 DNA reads TGTGCCAGCAGTTTAGCCGTCCTCCTGACAAGGAACACCGGGGAGCTGTTTTTT. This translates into CASSLAVLLTRNTGELFF.